The TCR beta chain under discussion was sequenced for a study of blood T cell repertoires in COVID-19. Study at large: Acute and convalescent COVID-19 samples came from the United States, Italy and Spain. PBMCs, B-cell-depleted T cells, or T cells provided the cDNA or gDNA that made up the material.

This clone occurred once. Study processing details: Amplifying reference gene primers gave estimates of nucleated cell counts. TCRdb's copy holds only in-frame clones and misses some; the assay was immunoSEQ multiplex PCR. V and J calls plus clone size are reproduced from that table; the DNA served to infer D and trimming. The data show approximately 450,000 clones, around 89% seen once. From germline, CDR1 is MRHNA and CDR2 SNTAGT. The ends lost 0 bases at V and 2 bases at J; junction bases unmatched: 14. This CDR3 contains 20 residues. Input material: peripheral blood. The chain joins TRBV6-4 to TRBJ2-7; 12 bases fit TRBD2. This sequence was found in a woman aged 25 to 45 with acute or convalescent COVID-19. The CDR3 bases are TGTGCCAGCAGTGACTCGATGGGACTAGCGGGCACCTCTTCTGCCTACGAGCAGTACTTC. It is translated as CASSDSMGLAGTSSAYEQYF.